This record looks at one T cell receptor (beta chain) sequence and its context. What it binds is unknown. Recipients boosted at about 4 weeks or about 12 weeks are pooled. The sample originates from a study of T cell responses to AZD1222 COVID-19 vaccine. General study findings and limits: Recipients of AZD1222 seropositive at baseline numbered only 5 to 7. Sampling that yielded the repertoires occurred only after the peak T cell response. It should be noted that donors were predominantly white British and more often female, and clonal diversity was possibly underestimated.

Trimming took off 1 base at V and 8 bases at J, with 21 bases between the two ends. The germline V gene encodes CDR1 SEHNR and CDR2 FQNEAQ (reference sequence). The CDR3 length is 17 residues. Measured with immunoSEQ multiplex PCR; TCRdb has only the in-frame clones, and not every one. The sample carries roughly 99,000 clones, roughly 87% recorded once. The sample in question was peripheral blood, obtained 28 days after the second AZD1222 dose. The rearrangement joins TRBV7-9 to TRBJ2-1; possibly TRBD1 or TRBD2 for D (5 bases each). This sequence was found in an adult who received the AZD1222 COVID-19 vaccine. The DNA of the CDR3 is TGTGCCAGCAGCTTAGGTAGTTTGGCTGGGGCCGGGGATGAGCAGTTCTTC. Its translation: CASSLGSLAGAGDEQFF.